These 19 T cell receptor beta chains share one sample of origin, sequenced in a study of blood T cell repertoires in COVID-19. Sequenced by immunoSEQ multiplex PCR; TCRdb stores in-frame clones only, minus some. The data show some 280,000 clones, around nine tenths seen once. Sequenced: peripheral blood. Receptors originate from a woman in her sixties with acute or convalescent COVID-19.

The chain combines TRBV2 with TRBJ2-3, with D perhaps matching TRBD2 (5 bases). CDR1 and CDR2 (germline): SNHLY, FYNNEI. The CDR3 contains 15 residues. V was cut by 8 bases and J by 0 bases, with 15 bases left in between. CDR3 loop: CASSFAGISTDTQYF. The CDR3 nucleotides read TGTGCCAGCTCCTTCGCCGGGATTAGCACAGATACGCAGTATTTT.

This chain links TRBV14 with TRBJ2-7; D unclear. This CDR3 is built from 14 residues. The germline gives CDR1 SGHDN, CDR2 FVKESK. V lost 1 base, J lost 7 bases, and 14 bases lay in between. The CDR3 sequence is CASSQVLGEAEQYF. The CDR3 bases are TGTGCCAGCAGCCAAGTTCTCGGAGAGGCAGAGCAGTACTTC.

V and J are TRBV28 and TRBJ1-5; D remains ambiguous. Trimming removed 6 bases at V and 3 bases at J, with 9 bases between. Per germline, CDR1 MDHEN and CDR2 SYDVKM. The CDR3 extends over 13 amino acids. CDR3 loop: CASRAVDNQPQHF. The CDR3, as DNA: TGTGCCAGCAGGGCGGTCGACAATCAGCCCCAGCATTTT.

This chain links TRBV7-9 with TRBJ1-5, with D unresolved. CDR3 length: 16 amino acids. Trimming took 1 base from V and 1 from J, leaving 11 bases between them. Germline CDR1 SEHNR, CDR2 FQNEAQ (reference sequence). CDR3 residues: CASSLGPPSSNQPQHF. As DNA, the CDR3 is TGTGCCAGCAGCTTAGGTCCGCCGAGCAGCAATCAGCCCCAGCATTTT.

This clone was seen just once. V and J are TRBV2 and TRBJ2-7; D might be TRBD2 (5 bases). This CDR3 region has 14 residues. Germline V gene data show CDR1 as SNHLY and CDR2 as FYNNEI. Trimming stripped 7 bases from V and 2 bases from J, with 15 bases between. CDR3 in amino acids: CASTAVAEPYEQYF. DNA for the CDR3: TGTGCCAGCACAGCGGTGGCGGAGCCCTACGAGCAGTACTTC.

This clone has a handful of counts. The rearrangement links TRBV19 to TRBJ2-7; D call uncertain. Trimming removed 2 bases from V and 1 base from J, with 6 bases in between. Germline CDR1 reads LNHDA; CDR2 reads SQIVND (reference sequence). The CDR3 is 13 residues long. The chain's CDR3 is CASSISRSYEQYF. CDR3 bases: TGTGCCAGTAGTATAAGCAGGTCCTACGAGCAGTACTTC.

This chain connects TRBV7-3 to TRBJ2-1; maybe TRBD2 (6 bases). This CDR3 region has 16 residues. CDR1 and CDR2 from the germline V gene are SGHTA and FQGTGA. Trimming removed 5 bases from V and 0 bases from J, with 14 bases in between. The CDR3, as DNA: TGTGCCAGCAGCCATATAGCGGATAGCTCCTACAATGAGCAGTTCTTC. This codes for CASSHIADSSYNEQFF.

This rearrangement joins TRBV7-9 to TRBJ2-4; possible D gene TRBD1, 6 bases. V gave up 2 bases and J gave up 3 bases, with 17 bases separating them. The CDR3 extends over 17 amino acids. Per the germline V gene, CDR1 is SEHNR and CDR2 is FQNEAQ (reference sequence). CDR3 in amino acids: CASSLFGQGLGKNIQYF. The CDR3 DNA is TGTGCCAGCAGCTTATTCGGTCAGGGGCTAGGCAAAAACATTCAGTACTTC.

This sequence joins TRBV2 and TRBJ2-5, with a tentative D call TRBD2 (5 bases). V lost 4 bases to trimming and J lost 5 bases, with 8 bases between them. CDR1 SNHLY and CDR2 FYNNEI come from the germline V gene. CDR3 length: 12 amino acids. As DNA, the CDR3 is TGTGCCAGCAGTGCCTCGGGGGAGACCCAGTACTTC. Its protein is CASSASGETQYF.

The chain has TRBV20-1 and TRBJ2-7, with 11 bases lining up with TRBD2. Germline V CDR1 and CDR2: DFQATT, SNEGSKA (reference sequence). The CDR3 totals 14 residues. Trimming at V came to 3 bases and at J to 3 bases, leaving 4 bases not matched to a gene. CDR3 in DNA: TGCAGTGCTAGTGGGCTAGCGGGGGGCTACGAGCAGTACTTC. Protein product: CSASGLAGGYEQYF.

The V gene is TRBV9, the J gene TRBJ1-3, with D hard to call. CDR1 is SGDLS and CDR2 is YYNGEE in the germline V gene. The germline V and J ends were trimmed by 2 bases and 2 bases, with 14 bases remaining between them. This CDR3 is 16 amino acids long. CDR3 nucleotide sequence: TGTGCCAGCAGCGTGACGTCCCCGGGAACTGGAAACACCATATATTTT. This sequence encodes CASSVTSPGTGNTIYF.

This chain joins TRBV18 and TRBJ1-5; the match to TRBD1 covers 7 bases. The CDR3 sequence is 13 residues long. J was trimmed by 5 bases and V by 5 bases; bases with no gene match: 3. Germline loops: CDR1 KGHSH, CDR2 LQKENI. The CDR3 protein is CASSTTGDQPQHF. CDR3 coding DNA: TGTGCCAGCTCAACAACAGGGGATCAGCCCCAGCATTTT.

The chain combines TRBV7-9 with TRBJ1-3; D is undetermined. The CDR3 extends over 13 amino acids. Trimming cost V 1 base and J 4 bases, with 5 bases left between them. Germline lookup yields CDR1 SEHNR and CDR2 FQNEAQ (reference sequence). CDR3 in DNA: TGTGCCAGCAGCTTAGGCGGGGGAAACACCATATATTTT. It is translated as CASSLGGGNTIYF.

The chain links TRBV19 to TRBJ2-7, with D tentatively TRBD2 (6 bases). Germline V lookup: CDR1 LNHDA, CDR2 SQIVND (reference sequence). This CDR3 region has 14 residues. Trimming removed 6 bases at V and 4 bases at J, with 16 bases between. CDR3 nucleotide sequence: TGTGCCAGTAGCCCTCGGAGGGGCTTTTACGAGCAGTACTTC. Translated, it gives CASSPRRGFYEQYF.

The table lists this clone with a few counts. The V gene is TRBV5-6, the J gene TRBJ1-1; TRBD1 matches 7 bases. This CDR3 contains 14 residues. Per germline, CDR1 SGHDT and CDR2 YYEEEE. J was trimmed by 3 bases and V by 4 bases; bases with no gene match: 6. The CDR3: CASSPTGLDTEAFF. CDR3 bases: TGTGCCAGCAGCCCGACAGGGTTGGACACTGAAGCTTTCTTT.

The chain links TRBV28 to TRBJ1-1, with 7 bases identical to TRBD1. V lost 6 bases, J lost 5 bases, and 9 bases stayed unmatched. CDR1 and CDR2 (germline): MDHEN, SYDVKM. The CDR3 spans 14 residues. The CDR3 bases are TGTGCCAGCAGCGGCCAGGGGGGAGGAACTGAAGCTTTCTTT. Translated: CASSGQGGGTEAFF.

This clone was counted a few times. Distinct nucleotide sequences in the sample also encode this CDR3. The rearrangement joins TRBV3-1 (or the pseudogene TRBV3-2) to TRBJ2-5; D uncertain. Germline CDR1 reads LGHDT; CDR2 reads YNNKEL (reference sequence). V was pared by 6 bases and J by 2 bases, with 4 bases between. This CDR3 has 11 amino acids. CDR3 sequence (DNA): TGTGCCAGCAGTCTACAAGAGACCCAGTACTTC. It is translated as CASSLQETQYF.

V and J are TRBV30 and TRBJ1-3; no definite D call. Germline-derived CDR1 and CDR2 are GTSNPN and SVGIG (reference sequence). The CDR3 consists of 12 residues. V shed 0 bases and J shed 4 bases, with 4 bases lying between them. The CDR3 sequence is CAWSVAGNTIYF. The CDR3 DNA reads as TGTGCCTGGAGTGTAGCCGGAAACACCATATATTTT.

The chain has TRBV4-3 and TRBJ2-3; a possible D gene is TRBD1 (6 bases). Germline CDR1 is LGHNA and CDR2 is YSLEER. V gave up 0 bases and J gave up 0 bases, with 28 bases separating them. The CDR3 has 22 residues. CDR3: CASSQDLLGEDLQGASTDTQYF. The CDR3 DNA reads TGCGCCAGCAGCCAAGATCTTCTCGGGGAAGACCTACAGGGCGCTAGCACAGATACGCAGTATTTT.